What follows describes a single T cell receptor (beta chain). The time point was: pretreatment peripheral blood. Germline loops: CDR1 MDHEN, CDR2 SYDVKM. CDR3 length: 15 amino acids. V was shortened by 6 bases and J by 2 bases, with 17 bases between the two germline ends. The assay was immunoSEQ multiplex PCR, and TCRdb's table has in-frame clones only and misses some. The sample lists 35,000 to 45,000 clones; about 89% were seen once. This sample stems from a study of PD-L1 blockade in urothelial cancer. This TCR derives from a woman aged 55-70 years with urothelial cancer. The V gene is TRBV28, the J gene TRBJ2-7; perhaps TRBD1 as D (7 bases). The specimen was PBMCs, collected around atezolizumab (anti-PD-L1) treatment. CDR3 region: CASRRSRGVAYEQYF. As DNA, the CDR3 is TGTGCCAGCAGACGAAGCAGGGGGGTAGCCTACGAGCAGTACTTC.